Below are 23 T cell receptor beta chains sequenced from a single sample in a study of T cell responses to AZD1222 COVID-19 vaccine. TCRdb's copy holds only in-frame clones and misses some; the assay was immunoSEQ multiplex PCR. Among 130,000 to 150,000 clones, 70% to 90% were seen once, and the ten largest hold 5% to 5.5%. This specimen consisted of peripheral blood, obtained 28 days after the second dose of the MenACWY control vaccine. All receptors come from an adult who received the MenACWY meningococcal vaccine as a control.

The V call is TRBV9, the J call TRBJ2-4; no definite D call. Per germline, CDR1 SGDLS and CDR2 YYNGEE. The CDR3 consists of 13 residues. V gave up 7 bases and J gave up 0 bases, with 8 bases separating them. CDR3 DNA sequence: TGTGCCAGCGGGCGATCAGCCAAAAACATTCAGTACTTC. This translates into CASGRSAKNIQYF.

The chain employs TRBV3-1 (or the pseudogene TRBV3-2) and TRBJ1-2; TRBD1 aligns across 12 bases. From germline, CDR1 is LGHDT and CDR2 YNNKEL (reference sequence). The CDR3 runs 16 residues. Unmatched junction bases numbered 11, after V lost 4 bases and J lost 8 bases. CDR3 amino acids: CASSPSRDRGLQGYTF. The CDR3 DNA sequence: TGTGCCAGCAGCCCATCCCGGGACAGGGGGCTACAGGGCTACACCTTC.

The rearrangement links TRBV27 to TRBJ2-3; weak D call: TRBD1 (6 bases). Germline V gives CDR1 MNHEY, CDR2 SMNVEV (reference sequence). V dropped 2 bases and J dropped 2 bases, with 11 bases sitting between them. The CDR3 is 15 residues long. The CDR3 loop is CASSLGTRLTDTQYF. The CDR3 DNA is TGTGCCAGCAGTTTAGGGACACGCCTCACAGATACGCAGTATTTT.

This clone was observed once. The chain is built from TRBV19 and TRBJ2-7, with 9 bases fitting TRBD1. J was trimmed by 3 bases and V by 6 bases; bases with no gene match: 9. This CDR3 comprises 15 residues. CDR1 LNHDA and CDR2 SQIVND come from the germline V gene (reference sequence). As DNA, the CDR3 is TGTGCCAGTAGCCCAGGGGGACAGGGCCGCTACGAGCAGTACTTC. Protein sequence: CASSPGGQGRYEQYF. The variable domain in full, completed from reference TRBV19 and TRBJ2-7, reads DGGITQSPKYLFRKEGQNVTLSCEQNLNHDAMYWYRQDPGQGLRLIYYSQIVNDFQKGDIAEGYSVSREKKESFPLTVTSAQKNPTAFYLCASSPGGQGRYEQYFGPGTRLTVT.

The V call is TRBV30, the J call TRBJ1-5; 8 bases agree with TRBD1. The germline V gene encodes CDR1 GTSNPN and CDR2 SVGIG (reference sequence). CDR3 length: 13 residues. The trim removed 2 bases at V and 5 bases at J, leaving 2 bases unmatched. CDR3 sequence reads: CAWSIQGDQPQHF. DNA for the CDR3: TGTGCCTGGAGTATACAGGGGGATCAGCCCCAGCATTTT.

This chain connects TRBV2 to TRBJ1-1; the match to TRBD1 covers 8 bases. The germline V gene has CDR1 SNHLY and CDR2 FYNNEI. The CDR3 totals 13 residues. Trimming at V came to 7 bases and at J to 8 bases, leaving 9 bases not matched to a gene. The CDR3 sequence is CASTVDRASEAFF. The CDR3 nucleotides read TGTGCCAGCACTGTGGACAGGGCGTCGGAAGCTTTCTTT.

The chain recombines TRBV9 with TRBJ1-2; TRBD1 matches 8 bases. Germline loops: CDR1 SGDLS, CDR2 YYNGEE. V trimming: 6 bases; J trimming: 3 bases; junction bases outside the gene matches: 10. CDR3 length: 15 residues. CDR3 residues: CASTTAGGDDYGYTF. CDR3 DNA sequence: TGTGCCAGCACCACAGCAGGGGGCGATGACTATGGCTACACCTTC.

The chain uses TRBV6-2 or TRBV6-3 and TRBJ2-7; D uncertain. The germline CDR1 and CDR2 sequences are MNHEY and SVGEGT. CDR3 length: 12 residues. The ends were cut back, 2 bases at V and 7 bases at J, with 9 bases in the middle. CDR3 nucleotides: TGTGCCAGCAGTTACGCGAACCGGGAGCAGTACTTC. As protein: CASSYANREQYF.

This chain joins TRBV30 and TRBJ1-1; D is perhaps TRBD1 (5 bases). Trimming removed 0 bases at V and 1 base at J, with 6 bases between. Looked up from germline, CDR1 is GTSNPN and CDR2 is SVGIG (reference sequence). The CDR3 length is 13 residues. The CDR3 protein is CAWSVGANTEAFF. DNA for the CDR3: TGTGCCTGGAGTGTAGGGGCGAACACTGAAGCTTTCTTT. The full variable domain, completed using reference TRBV30 and TRBJ1-1, is SQTIHQWPATLVQPVGSPLSLECTVEGTSNPNLYWYRQAAGRGLQLLFYSVGIGQISSEVPQNLSASRPQDRQFILSSKKLLLSDSGFYLCAWSVGANTEAFFGQGTRLTVV.

The V call is TRBV5-4, the J call TRBJ2-5; maybe TRBD1 (5 bases). The V gene's germline CDR1 is SGHNT and CDR2 YYREEE (reference sequence). The CDR3 loop spans 16 amino acids. With 4 bases removed from V and 4 bases from J, the gap between germline ends came to 20 bases. The CDR3, as DNA: TGTGCCAGCAGCGACGGCAGGGTGACGGTTCCAGAGACCCAGTACTTC. Amino acid sequence: CASSDGRVTVPETQYF.

The rearrangement links TRBV20-1 to TRBJ1-1; 7 nucleotides agree with TRBD1. The CDR3 loop spans 15 amino acids. With 3 bases clipped from V and 2 bases from J, the junction kept 9 bases outside the gene matches. The germline gives CDR1 DFQATT, CDR2 SNEGSKA (reference sequence). The CDR3 here is CSASKTGLDNTEAFF. The CDR3 bases are TGCAGTGCTAGTAAGACAGGGCTTGATAACACTGAAGCTTTCTTT.

The rearrangement joins TRBV7-8 to TRBJ1-1; tentatively, D is TRBD1 (5 bases). Germline lookup yields CDR1 SGHVS and CDR2 FQNEAQ. The CDR3 spans 14 residues. Trimming removed 1 base at V and 4 bases at J, with 10 bases between. The CDR3 spells CASSLVGGGTEAFF. CDR3 coding DNA: TGTGCCAGCAGCTTAGTTGGGGGGGGCACTGAAGCTTTCTTT.

The chain joins TRBV11-1 to TRBJ1-1; D remains unclear. CDR1 and CDR2 (germline): SGHAT, FQDESV (reference sequence). This CDR3 contains 14 residues. V lost 1 base and J lost 2, with 8 bases in between. Written as DNA, the CDR3 is TGTGCCAGCAGCTTAGACCCGATAAACACTGAAGCTTTCTTT. It specifies CASSLDPINTEAFF.

The chain links TRBV7-6 to TRBJ1-3; tentative D call: TRBD1 (6 bases). Looked up from germline, CDR1 is SGHVS and CDR2 is FNYEAQ. V was trimmed by 4 bases and J by 2 bases, leaving 15 bases between them. CDR3 size: 16 residues. The CDR3 here is CASSSRSGAAGNTIYF. Written as DNA, the CDR3 is TGTGCCAGCAGCTCCAGGTCGGGGGCAGCTGGAAACACCATATATTTT. Using reference TRBV7-6 and TRBJ1-3 for the parts outside the CDR3, the full variable domain is GAGVSQSPRYKVTKRGQDVALRCDPISGHVSLYWYRQALGQGPEFLTYFNYEAQQDKSGLPNDRFSAERPEGSISTLTIQRTEQRDSAMYRCASSSRSGAAGNTIYFGEGSWLTVV.

V usage is TRBV5-5 and J usage is TRBJ2-2; D ambiguous. Germline CDR1 and CDR2: SGHKS and YYEKEE (reference sequence). The CDR3 loop spans 15 amino acids. V lost 0 bases, J lost 1 base, and 7 bases lay in between. The DNA of the CDR3 is TGTGCCAGCAGCTTGGTTTTAGGGAACACCGGGGAGCTGTTTTTT. This sequence encodes CASSLVLGNTGELFF.

This sequence joins TRBV11-2 and TRBJ1-1; D ambiguous. Per the germline V gene, CDR1 is SGHAT and CDR2 is FQNNGV. Trimming cost V 3 bases and J 3 bases, with 14 bases left between them. The CDR3 has 15 amino acids. The chain's CDR3 is CASSFQFGFDTEAFF. CDR3 sequence (DNA): TGTGCCAGCAGCTTTCAATTCGGATTCGACACTGAAGCTTTCTTT.

The chain uses TRBV7-9 and TRBJ2-1; D is perhaps TRBD1 (6 bases). There are 13 residues in the CDR3. V lost 5 bases to trimming and J lost 9 bases, with 14 bases between them. In germline, CDR1 is SEHNR, CDR2 FQNEAQ (reference sequence). The DNA for the CDR3 is TGTGCCAGCAGCACAGGACAGTCCATTGAGCAGTTCTTC. This encodes CASSTGQSIEQFF.

The chain combines TRBV4-3 with TRBJ1-5; no definite D call. Trimming took 6 bases from V and 1 from J, leaving 19 bases between them. Germline V gene data show CDR1 as LGHNA and CDR2 as YSLEER. The CDR3 runs to 17 residues. This CDR3 is CASSKSLGDRSNQPQHF. As DNA, the CDR3 is TGCGCCAGCAGTAAATCTTTGGGCGATAGGAGCAATCAGCCCCAGCATTTT.

The chain uses TRBV19 and TRBJ2-1; 9 bases fit TRBD2. The trim removed 5 bases at V and 9 bases at J, leaving 2 bases unmatched. From germline, CDR1 is LNHDA and CDR2 SQIVND (reference sequence). CDR3 length: 12 residues. The CDR3 DNA reads as TGTGCCAGTAGTCTGCGGGGGGGTGAGCAGTTCTTC. Translation gives CASSLRGGEQFF.

The CDR3 coding sequence is TGTGCCAGCTCACCGCCGGAGGGCGCCTACGAGCAGTACTTC. Its translation is CASSPPEGAYEQYF. The gene calls are TRBV18 and TRBJ2-7, with D maybe TRBD2 (6 bases). The CDR3 runs to 14 residues. V shed 3 bases and J shed 2 bases, with 11 bases lying between them. Germline V gives CDR1 KGHSH, CDR2 LQKENI.

The gene calls are TRBV7-9 and TRBJ2-1, with D perhaps matching TRBD1 or TRBD2 (5 bases each). The ends were cut back, 0 bases at V and 12 bases at J, with 12 bases in the middle. CDR1 is SEHNR and CDR2 is FQNEAQ in the germline V gene (reference sequence). This CDR3 has 13 residues. For the CDR3, the DNA is TGTGCCAGCAGCTTAGCGGGGGTACTTGGGCAGTTCTTC. Its protein is CASSLAGVLGQFF. The full variable domain, in which reference TRBV7-9 and TRBJ2-1 provide the parts outside the CDR3, is DTGVSQNPRHKITKRGQNVTFRCDPISEHNRLYWYRQTLGQGPEFLTYFQNEAQLEKSRLLSDRFSAERPKGSFSTLEIQRTEQGDSAMYLCASSLAGVLGQFFGPGTRLTVL.

The rearrangement links TRBV9 to TRBJ2-7; D might be TRBD2 (6 bases). CDR1 is SGDLS, CDR2 YYNGEE, per germline. This CDR3 has 12 amino acids. The V and J ends lost 3 bases and 6 bases respectively, with 10 bases between them. In DNA, the CDR3 is TGTGCCAGCAGCGCGGGGGTGGGCGAGCAGTACTTC. Protein: CASSAGVGEQYF.

The CDR3 DNA follows: TGTGCCAGCAGCCTAACGGTGACAGGCTACCAAGAGACCCAGTACTTC. Encoded protein: CASSLTVTGYQETQYF. V and J are TRBV5-6 and TRBJ2-5; maybe TRBD1 (6 bases). CDR1 and CDR2 (germline): SGHDT, YYEEEE. The germline V and J ends were trimmed by 4 bases and 0 bases, with 16 bases remaining between them. CDR3 length equals 16 residues.